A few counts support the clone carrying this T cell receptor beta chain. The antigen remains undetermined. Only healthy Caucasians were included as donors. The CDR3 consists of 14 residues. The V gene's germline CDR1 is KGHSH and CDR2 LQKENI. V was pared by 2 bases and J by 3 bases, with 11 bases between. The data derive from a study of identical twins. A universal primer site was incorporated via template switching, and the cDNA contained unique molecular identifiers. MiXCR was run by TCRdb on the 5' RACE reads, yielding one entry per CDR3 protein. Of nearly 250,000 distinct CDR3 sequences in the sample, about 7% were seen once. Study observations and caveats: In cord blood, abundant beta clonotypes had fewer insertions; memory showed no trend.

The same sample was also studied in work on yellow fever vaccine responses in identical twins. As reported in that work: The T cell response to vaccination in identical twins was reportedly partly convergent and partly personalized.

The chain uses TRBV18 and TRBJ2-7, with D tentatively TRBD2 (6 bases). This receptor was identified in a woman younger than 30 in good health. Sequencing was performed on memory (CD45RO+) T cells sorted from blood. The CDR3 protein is CASSPVEGIYEQYF. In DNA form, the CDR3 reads TGTGCCAGCTCACCAGTGGAGGGAATCTACGAGCAGTACTTC.